This T cell receptor beta chain appears in the sequencing data of a study of cytomegalovirus exposure and HLA in healthy donors. Points from the study as a whole: Researchers reported that three CMV-associated chains were confirmed in vitro as CMV antigen-specific.

The PCR used 60 Vbeta and 13 Jbeta primers. Sequencing was performed with immunoSEQ multiplex PCR; in TCRdb, only in-frame clones are kept and a portion is missing. The data contain about 94,000 clones, under 80% of them seen just once; the ten biggest clones take up around 7%. Germline values: CDR1 SGHTA, CDR2 FQGNSA. Deletions cut 4 bases from V and 0 bases from J, with 16 bases between. The CDR3 consists of 16 residues. On this clone: Antigen: not known.

Sequencing was performed on PBMCs. V usage is TRBV7-2 and J usage is TRBJ2-7; D gene uncertain. This sequence originates from a man aged 35 to 55 in good health and CMV-seropositive. Written as DNA, the CDR3 is TGTGCCAGCAGCTACTCTCTGGCGGCGAGCTCCTACGAGCAGTACTTC. It encodes CASSYSLAASSYEQYF. Full variable domain (rest looked up from reference TRBV7-2 and TRBJ2-7): GAGVSQSPSNKVTEKGKDVELRCDPISGHTALYWYRQSLGQGLEFLIYFQGNSAPDKSGLPSDRFSAERTGGSVSTLTIQRTQQEDSAVYLCASSYSLAASSYEQYFGPGTRLTVT.